This T cell receptor (beta chain) came from a study of CD8 T cells in Susac syndrome. While CD8+ and CD4+ T cells were isolated negatively, TEMRA cells were enriched by FACS. Reverse transcription used roughly 0.45 to 1 ug RNA and random hexamers. TCRdb reprocessed the immunoSEQ multiplex PCR reads via MiXCR and lists one record per CDR3 protein. This table has approximately 210,000 distinct CDR3 sequences, 95% appearing once. Trimming shortened V by 5 bases and J by 4 bases, and 18 bases separated the two germline ends. The CDR3 totals 16 residues. This receptor was taken from a human donor with multiple sclerosis. The chain has TRBV12-3 or TRBV12-4 and TRBJ2-1, with D uncertain. Sample: CD4+ T cells from PBMCs. The CDR3 sequence: CASSLNGELGYNEQFF. The CDR3 DNA is TGTGCCAGCAGTCTCAATGGAGAGCTGGGGTACAATGAGCAGTTCTTC.